The 2 T cell receptor beta chains listed next were all sequenced from one sample in a study of T cell clonality in common variable immunodeficiency. General study results and limits: Reportedly, TCR beta sequences from common variable immunodeficiency showed fewer deletions and N-nucleotide insertions.

The antigens these receptors bind are not known. Clones were sequenced by immunoSEQ multiplex PCR, and TCRdb holds only the in-frame ones, with some missing. There are 30,000 to 40,000 clones in the sample, none observed a single time. The specimen sequenced was peripheral blood mononuclear cells. These receptor sequences come from a human donor with common variable immunodeficiency.

In this sample, this clone is medium-sized. The read gets to within 3 residues of the CDR3 end, and the germline J gene fills in the rest. The J gene is TRBJ1-4, the V gene TRBV23-1; D is uncertain. TRBV23-1 is labeled an ORF, and its function is uncertain. The CDR3 covers 12 residues. Trimming stripped 3 bases from V and 9 bases from J, with 8 bases between. The CDR3 sequence is CASSQRPQKLFF. Incomplete CDR3 DNA: TGCGCCAGCAGTCAGCGCCCCCAAAAA.

This clone occurred many times. From the germline J gene comes the end of the CDR3, since the read stops 3 residues before it. The chain uses TRBV29-1 and TRBJ2-1, with TRBD2 identical over 9 bases. The CDR3 has 15 residues. Losses at the gene ends were 5 bases for V and 1 base for J; bases not matched to a gene: 6. Germline V gene lookup returns CDR1 SQVTM and CDR2 ANQGSEA. CDR3 amino acids: CSVSRLAASYNEQFF. The part of the CDR3 DNA that was read is TGCAGCGTTTCCCGACTAGCGGCGTCCTACAATGAG.